The 24 T cell receptor beta chains reported below all come from one sample, sequenced in a study of blood T cell repertoires in COVID-19. TCRdb's table, derived via immunoSEQ multiplex PCR, lists solely in-frame clones and lacks some. This sample has 100,000 to 110,000 clones, with about 84% found just once. Source material: peripheral blood. The receptor source for this set is a human donor in a cohort sampled during active COVID-19.

Here the CDR3 reads CASSVGILAGDADTQYF. CDR3 in DNA: TGTGCCAGCAGCGTAGGTATCCTAGCGGGAGATGCAGATACGCAGTATTTT. The chain carries TRBV9 and TRBJ2-3; 10 nucleotides align to TRBD2. The CDR3 is 17 residues long. V shed 0 bases, J shed 4 bases, and the junction held 8 bases outside the gene matches. CDR1 and CDR2 from the germline V gene are SGDLS and YYNGEE.

This clone showed up just a few times. The chain recombines TRBV5-1 with TRBJ1-3; 9 bases map to TRBD1. V lost 7 bases and J lost 0; bases outside the gene matches: 5. The CDR3 sequence is 15 residues long. CDR1 and CDR2 (germline): SGHRS, YFSETQ. The CDR3 DNA sequence: TGCGCCAGCCGGACAGGGGACGGCTCTGGAAACACCATATATTTT. This encodes CASRTGDGSGNTIYF. The complete variable domain, with remaining parts taken from reference TRBV5-1 and TRBJ1-3, reads KAGVTQTPRYLIKTRGQQVTLSCSPISGHRSVSWYQQTPGQGLQFLFEYFSETQRNKGNFPGRFSGRQFSNSRSEMNVSTLELGDSALYLCASRTGDGSGNTIYFGEGSWLTVV.

The chain joins TRBV18 to TRBJ2-2, with 8 bases identical to TRBD2. The V gene's germline CDR1 is KGHSH and CDR2 LQKENI. This CDR3 spans 16 amino acids. V lost 2 bases and J lost 5; bases outside the gene matches: 7. CDR3 protein: CASSPSVPGGTGELFF. CDR3 DNA sequence: TGTGCCAGCTCACCATCGGTTCCGGGAGGGACCGGGGAGCTGTTTTTT.

The chain carries TRBV18 and TRBJ2-1, with D maybe TRBD1 (5 bases). V gave up 3 bases and J gave up 4 bases, with 16 bases separating them. CDR1 is KGHSH, CDR2 LQKENI, per germline. The CDR3 runs to 16 residues. The DNA for the CDR3 is TGTGCCAGCTCACCTAACTCTGGTGCAGGGTACAATGAGCAGTTCTTC. Translating it yields CASSPNSGAGYNEQFF.

The chain combines TRBV29-1 with TRBJ1-3, with TRBD1 matching 7 bases. Germline assignment: CDR1 SQVTM and CDR2 ANQGSEA. This CDR3 is built from 13 residues. J lost 0 bases, V lost 7 bases, and 3 bases had no gene match. The CDR3, as DNA: TGCAGCGCACGGACAGGCTCTGGAAACACCATATATTTT. Its translation is CSARTGSGNTIYF.

This sequence joins TRBV18 and TRBJ1-2; D gene uncertain. Germline CDR1 and CDR2: KGHSH and LQKENI. The CDR3 extends over 13 amino acids. The V end was cut by 3 bases, the J end by 0 bases, with 5 bases between. For the CDR3, the DNA is TGTGCCAGCTCACCCCAGACTAACTATGGCTACACCTTC. Amino acid sequence: CASSPQTNYGYTF.

This chain joins TRBV7-9 and TRBJ1-1; no definite D call. Germline CDR1 and CDR2: SEHNR and FQNEAQ (reference sequence). The CDR3 is made up of 15 amino acids. V shed 5 bases and J shed 0 bases, with 13 bases lying between them. The CDR3 sequence is CASSPGGSMNTEAFF. The CDR3 nucleotides are TGTGCCAGCAGCCCAGGCGGGAGCATGAACACTGAAGCTTTCTTT.

In its sample, this clone was seen a few times. V and J are TRBV6-5 and TRBJ1-1, with a tentative D call TRBD1 (6 bases). Trimming removed 7 bases at V and 0 bases at J, with 12 bases between. CDR1 and CDR2 from the germline V gene are MNHEY and SVGAGI. The CDR3 runs 14 residues. The CDR3 DNA is TGTGCCAGCAAGGAGGGGGGGATGAACACTGAAGCTTTCTTT. It encodes CASKEGGMNTEAFF.

The chain joins TRBV4-1 to TRBJ2-2, with D hard to call. There are 16 residues in the CDR3. Germline V gene sequence: CDR1 MGHRA, CDR2 YSYEKL. V lost 4 bases and J lost 6, with 18 bases in between. CDR3 residues: CASSRPFLLRAGELFF. CDR3 sequence (DNA): TGCGCCAGCAGCCGCCCTTTCCTACTACGAGCCGGGGAGCTGTTTTTT.

This clone has just a few counts. The chain employs TRBV5-1 and TRBJ2-7; perhaps TRBD1 as D (5 bases). This CDR3 comprises 15 residues. Germline lookup yields CDR1 SGHRS and CDR2 YFSETQ. The V and J ends lost 0 bases and 6 bases respectively, with 16 bases between them. The CDR3 protein is CASSLGRVGFTEQYF. CDR3 in DNA: TGCGCCAGCAGCTTGGGCAGGGTTGGATTCACCGAGCAGTACTTC.

The sample holds a few counts of this clone. The V call is TRBV19, the J call TRBJ1-5; 7 nucleotides align to TRBD1. The junction had 4 bases not matched to a gene; V was cut back by 7 bases and J by 1 base. The CDR3 length is 14 residues. From germline, CDR1 is LNHDA and CDR2 SQIVND (reference sequence). This chain's CDR3 is CASNTGASNQPQHF. The CDR3 DNA sequence: TGTGCCAGTAATACAGGGGCGAGCAATCAGCCCCAGCATTTT.

V is TRBV6-6 and J is TRBJ2-7; the D gene is possibly TRBD2 (5 bases). The V gene lost 2 bases and the J gene lost 3 bases, with 11 bases spanning the gap. Per the germline V gene, CDR1 is MNHNY and CDR2 is SVGAGI (reference sequence). The CDR3 is made up of 14 amino acids. CDR3 loop: CASSYAAELYEQYF. CDR3 DNA sequence: TGTGCCAGCAGTTACGCAGCGGAGCTCTACGAGCAGTACTTC.

The CDR3 is CASSYLARISGANVLTF. DNA of the CDR3: TGTGCCAGCAGTTACTTGGCCAGGATCTCTGGGGCCAACGTCCTGACTTTC. The chain has TRBV6-2 or TRBV6-3 and TRBJ2-6; D remains ambiguous. The V gene lost 1 base and the J gene lost 0 bases, with 10 bases spanning the gap. The CDR3 runs to 17 residues. Germline assignment: CDR1 MNHEY and CDR2 SVGEGT.

The CDR3 sequence: CASSGGTGAFYGYTF. Here the CDR3 DNA reads TGCGCCAGCAGCGGCGGGACAGGGGCCTTCTATGGCTACACCTTC. V usage is TRBV5-1 and J usage is TRBJ1-2, with 10 bases aligning to TRBD1. Germline lookup yields CDR1 SGHRS and CDR2 YFSETQ. This CDR3 contains 15 residues. The V gene end was trimmed by 4 bases and the J gene end by 4 bases; junction bases not matched to a gene: 7.

This clone was observed a single time. The V gene is TRBV11-2, the J gene TRBJ2-1; TRBD2 aligns across 10 bases. Losses at the gene ends were 5 bases for V and 4 bases for J; bases not matched to a gene: 5. Germline CDR1 is SGHAT and CDR2 is FQNNGV. The CDR3 is made up of 15 amino acids. For the CDR3, the DNA is TGTGCCAGCAGCCCCCAAGCGGGAGGGTACAATGAGCAGTTCTTC. Translation: CASSPQAGGYNEQFF.

The chain employs TRBV10-3 and TRBJ1-1, with D possibly TRBD1 on 6 matching bases. CDR3 length: 13 residues. Germline V gene lookup returns CDR1 ENHRY and CDR2 SYGVKD. V shed 9 bases and J shed 0 bases, with 11 bases lying between them. The CDR3 bases are TGTGCCATAACAGGGACCCTGAACACTGAAGCTTTCTTT. It codes for CAITGTLNTEAFF.

The V call is TRBV5-6, the J call TRBJ2-4; a possible D gene is TRBD1 (5 bases). The CDR3 has 15 residues. V shed 0 bases and J shed 8 bases, with 15 bases lying between them. Germline V gives CDR1 SGHDT, CDR2 YYEEEE. Here the CDR3 reads CASSLGQGRMHIQYF. The DNA of the CDR3 is TGTGCCAGCAGCTTGGGCCAGGGAAGGATGCACATTCAGTACTTC.

The J gene is TRBJ1-5, the V gene TRBV27, with 8 bases lining up with TRBD1. Germline CDR1 MNHEY, CDR2 SMNVEV (reference sequence). CDR3 length: 14 amino acids. Unmatched junction bases numbered 7, after V lost 5 bases and J lost 7 bases. The CDR3 DNA is TGTGCCAGCAGTACGCGACAGGGGCAGCAGCCCCAGCATTTT. This sequence encodes CASSTRQGQQPQHF.

V usage is TRBV11-2 and J usage is TRBJ2-3; 8 bases align to TRBD2. The CDR3 consists of 19 residues. CDR1 is SGHAT, CDR2 FQNNGV, per germline. V lost 1 base to trimming and J lost 1 base; unmatched junction nucleotides: 13. The CDR3 region has the DNA TGTGCCAGCAGCTTAGGTTATATCGCTAGCGGGCGACGCACAGATACGCAGTATTTT. Its translation: CASSLGYIASGRRTDTQYF.

This sequence joins TRBV4-3 and TRBJ2-2, with D perhaps TRBD1 (5 bases). The CDR3 spans 16 residues. CDR1 LGHNA and CDR2 YSLEER come from the germline V gene. V was trimmed by 1 base and J by 6 bases, leaving 15 bases between them. The CDR3 DNA follows: TGCGCCAGCAGCCAAGCGATAGGGGCAACGTCCGGGGAGCTGTTTTTT. This sequence encodes CASSQAIGATSGELFF.

V and J are TRBV21-1 and TRBJ1-1; the D call in the table, TRBD1, was not verified against the DNA. TRBV21-1 is a pseudogene. This CDR3 region has 14 residues. CDR3 in DNA: TGTGCCAGCACTACAGGACAGGGAGGCACTGAAGCTTTCTTT. Protein product: CASTTGQGGTEAFF.

This clone was found once. The chain has TRBV18 and TRBJ2-7, with 12 bases identical to TRBD2. With V trimmed by 5 bases and J by 2 bases, 4 bases remained unmatched. CDR1 and CDR2 (germline): KGHSH, LQKENI. The CDR3 loop spans 15 amino acids. CDR3 nucleotide sequence: TGTGCCAGCTCATCAAGGACTAGCGGGACCTACGAGCAGTACTTC. Its protein product is CASSSRTSGTYEQYF.

V gene TRBV6-6 combines with J gene TRBJ1-2; 10 positions agree with TRBD1. Germline CDR1 reads MNHNY; CDR2 reads SVGAGI (reference sequence). The V and J ends lost 7 bases and 8 bases, in that order; junction bases with no gene match: 16. The CDR3 contains 16 residues. Here the CDR3 DNA reads TGTGCCAGCACCTTACATTTCGGGACAGGGGTTGGCGGCTACACCTTC. It specifies CASTLHFGTGVGGYTF.

This clone has just a few counts. The rearrangement joins TRBV4-3 to TRBJ1-2, with no clear D. There are 16 residues in the CDR3. The V end lost 4 bases, the J end lost 2 bases, and 17 bases lay between the germline ends. Germline V CDR1 and CDR2: LGHNA, YSLEER. In DNA form, the CDR3 reads TGCGCCAGCAGCCTGGACTTTACCAACAACAACTATGGCTACACCTTC. Encoded protein: CASSLDFTNNNYGYTF.